The sequence of this T cell receptor beta chain was determined in a study of shared clonotypes between healthy human individuals. About the research overall: There were three CD4 naive, three CD4 memory, two CD8 naive and one CD8 memory plates per donor.

The study, taken as a whole, reports: Compared with clonotypes that all four donors shared, non-shared clonotypes had lower generation probabilities. Across subsets, estimated richness was generally greater for naive than for memory populations.

Repertoires were generated with immunoSEQ multiplex PCR, while TCRdb's copy carries only in-frame clones and drops some. The data show around 650,000 clones, approximately 96% seen once. The naive CD8 subset, CD45RO-negative cells positively selected for CCR7, excluded terminally differentiated effector memory CD45RA+ cells. About this clone itself: What it recognizes is unknown.

Sequenced input: naive CD8+ T cells sorted from blood. This sequence was found in a woman aged 30 to 39 in good health.

The CDR3 DNA reads as TGTGCCAGCAGCGAAGGCATGGGGCGTACTCAGCCCCAGCATTTT. Translating gives CASSEGMGRTQPQHF. The rearrangement joins TRBV11-2 to TRBJ1-5, with D tentatively TRBD1 (5 bases). Per germline, CDR1 SGHAT and CDR2 FQNNGV. The CDR3 runs to 15 residues. Trimming shortened V by 5 bases and J by 6 bases, and 17 bases separated the two germline ends.